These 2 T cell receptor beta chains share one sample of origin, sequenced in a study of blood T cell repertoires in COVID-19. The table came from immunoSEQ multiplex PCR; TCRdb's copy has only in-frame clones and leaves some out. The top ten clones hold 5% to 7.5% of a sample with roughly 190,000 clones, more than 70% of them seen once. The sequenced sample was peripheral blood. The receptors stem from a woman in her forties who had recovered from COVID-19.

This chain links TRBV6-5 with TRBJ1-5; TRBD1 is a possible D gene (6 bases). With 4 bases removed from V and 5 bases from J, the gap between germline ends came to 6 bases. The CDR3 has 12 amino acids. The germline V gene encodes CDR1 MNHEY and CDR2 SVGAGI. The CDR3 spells CASSSGDQPQHF. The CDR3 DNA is TGTGCCAGCAGTTCAGGGGATCAGCCCCAGCATTTT.

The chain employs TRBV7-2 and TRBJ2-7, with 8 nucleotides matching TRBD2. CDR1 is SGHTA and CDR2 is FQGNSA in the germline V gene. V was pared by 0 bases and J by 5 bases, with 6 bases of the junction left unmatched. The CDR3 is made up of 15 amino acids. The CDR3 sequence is CASSLAQSGSHEQYF. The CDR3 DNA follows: TGTGCCAGCAGCTTAGCTCAAAGCGGGAGCCACGAGCAGTACTTC. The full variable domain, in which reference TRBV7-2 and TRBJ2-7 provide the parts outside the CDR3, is GAGVSQSPSNKVTEKGKDVELRCDPISGHTALYWYRQSLGQGLEFLIYFQGNSAPDKSGLPSDRFSAERTGGSVSTLTIQRTQQEDSAVYLCASSLAQSGSHEQYFGPGTRLTVT.